The 4 T cell receptor beta chains listed next were all sequenced from one sample in a study of beta chain features in type 1 diabetes. The authors reverse transcribed all of the isolated RNA, so sequencing captured expressed TCRB transcripts. The table came from immunoSEQ multiplex PCR; TCRdb's copy has only in-frame clones and leaves some out. This table has about 370,000 clones, about 15% appearing once. Sample: naive CD4+ T cells from blood. The source is a woman aged 18-29 years in good health.

This chain joins TRBV5-4 and TRBJ2-5; 12 bases fit TRBD1. This CDR3 region has 16 residues. Germline V gene lookup returns CDR1 SGHNT and CDR2 YYREEE (reference sequence). Trimming removed 1 base from V and 2 bases from J; junction bases left unmatched: 3. CDR3: CASSLRDRGRQETQYF. CDR3 DNA sequence: TGTGCCAGCAGCTTGAGGGACAGGGGGCGTCAAGAGACCCAGTACTTC.

This chain uses TRBV10-3 with TRBJ2-1; 7 bases map to TRBD2. Germline V gene data show CDR1 as ENHRY and CDR2 as SYGVKD. The J segment lost 9 bases and the V segment lost 5 bases, leaving 7 bases of the junction unmatched. This CDR3 region has 13 residues. CDR3 region: CAISIRDYGEQFF. In DNA, the CDR3 is TGTGCCATCAGTATCCGGGACTACGGTGAGCAGTTCTTC.

This clone was counted a few times. The chain joins TRBV5-1 to TRBJ2-2; 13 bases match TRBD2. In germline, CDR1 is SGHRS, CDR2 YFSETQ. The CDR3 loop spans 18 amino acids. Trimming at V came to 1 base and at J to 2 bases, leaving 5 bases not matched to a gene. The CDR3 bases are TGCGCCAGCAGCTTGATCACTAGCGGGAGGGAAAACACCGGGGAGCTGTTTTTT. Residues: CASSLITSGRENTGELFF.

This clone was seen only a few times. Other DNA sequences within the sample encode an identical CDR3. The chain couples TRBV4-2 to TRBJ2-1; TRBD2 agrees at 8 bases. There are 14 residues in the CDR3. Per the germline V gene, CDR1 is LGHNA and CDR2 is YNFKEQ. V shed 0 bases, J shed 6 bases, and the junction held 1 base outside the gene matches. This chain's CDR3 is CASSQEGTSNEQFF. CDR3 bases: TGTGCCAGCAGCCAAGAAGGGACTAGCAATGAGCAGTTCTTC.